This is a list of T cell receptor beta chains from one sample in a study of blood T cells in healthy people across ages. TCRdb analysed the 5' RACE reads with MiXCR anew, one entry per CDR3 protein. The repertoire holds 1.5 million to 2 million distinct CDR3 sequences, roughly 28% seen once, with roughly 8.2% in the top ten. Sequenced: blood. The receptors were gathered from a woman in her 30s in good health. CDR3s include the opening cysteine and the closing phenylalanine or tryptophan. The listing skips clone size in some rows; elsewhere it reads once, few, many or a size class.

v_gene,j_gene,abundance,CDR3aa
TRBV29-1,TRBJ2-6,-,CSVETGSGANVLTF
TRBV20-1,TRBJ2-7,-,CSARDPATSAAYEQYF
TRBV5-1,TRBJ1-1,few,CASSPGRPNLNTEAFF
TRBV25-1,TRBJ2-6,-,CASSGRPSLANVLTF
TRBV5-1,TRBJ2-7,many,CASSPLSGGSSYEQYF
TRBV20-1,TRBJ2-1,-,CSARMGISYNEQFF
TRBV7-9,TRBJ2-7,-,CTSSRGQGGAEQYF
TRBV12-3/TRBV12-4,TRBJ2-1,-,CASSFWTGDNEQFF
TRBV20-1,TRBJ2-3,-,CSARPTSTTDTQYF
TRBV6-1,TRBJ2-3,many,CASRRRGSTDTQYF
TRBV11-2,TRBJ2-7,many,CASSSRLSSYEQYF
TRBV2,TRBJ1-1,-,CASSGHGDTEAFF